This is a list of T cell receptor beta chains from one sample in a study of technical replicates of blood from several donors. Profiling relied on immunoSEQ multiplex PCR, and the TCRdb table lists in-frame clones only, not all of them. The sample consists of about 70,000 clones, approximately 96% of them appearing once. The sequencing sample was made of T cells isolated from PBMCs. These receptors were obtained from a human donor in good health. Each CDR3 is given with its conserved first and last residue. D genes are given only for firm matches. The size field is filled for only some rows; it gives once, few, many or a size class.

J: TRBJ1-5; D: TRBD1; size: .; V: TRBV9; DNA: TGTGCCAGCAGCTCCGGACAGGCCCATCAGCCCCAGCATTTT; CDR3: CASSSGQAHQPQHF
J: TRBJ2-7; D: .; size: .; V: TRBV14; DNA: TGTGCCAGCAGCCAGCAAGATTTGGACAGCTCCTACGAGCAGTACTTC; CDR3: CASSQQDLDSSYEQYF
J: TRBJ2-1; D: .; size: .; V: TRBV30; DNA: TGTGCCTGGGAGGCTAGCGCCTACAATGAGCAGTTCTTC; CDR3: CAWEASAYNEQFF
J: TRBJ2-1; D: TRBD2; size: .; V: TRBV5-8; DNA: TGTGCCAGCAGCTTGTTGGGGGGGAACCACAATGAGCAGTTCTTC; CDR3: CASSLLGGNHNEQFF
J: TRBJ1-3; D: .; size: .; V: TRBV6-6; DNA: TGTGCCAGCAGTCCCATGAGGACTGGAAACACCATATATTTT; CDR3: CASSPMRTGNTIYF
J: TRBJ2-7; D: .; size: .; V: TRBV4-1; DNA: TGCGCCAGCAGCCCTCAGACAGCCTACGAGCAGTACTTC; CDR3: CASSPQTAYEQYF
J: TRBJ1-1; D: .; size: .; V: TRBV11-2; DNA: TGTGCCAGCAGCTCCGAAGGGGTAAACACTGAAGCTTTCTTT; CDR3: CASSSEGVNTEAFF
J: TRBJ2-7; D: TRBD2; size: .; V: TRBV4-1; DNA: TGCGCCAGCAGCCAACCAACTAGCGGGAGATGGTACGAGCAGTACTTC; CDR3: CASSQPTSGRWYEQYF
J: TRBJ1-1; D: .; size: .; V: TRBV5-4; DNA: TGTGCCAGCAGCTTGGTGTTCGGGGAGGGCACTGAAGCTTTCTTT; CDR3: CASSLVFGEGTEAFF
J: TRBJ1-2; D: .; size: .; V: TRBV6-6; DNA: TGTGCCAGCAGTTACCTTCCTACTAACTATGGCTACACCTTC; CDR3: CASSYLPTNYGYTF
J: TRBJ2-1; D: .; size: .; V: TRBV19; DNA: TGTGCCAGTAGTATAGTTCAGGGTAATTTGTTCTTC; CDR3: CASSIVQGNLFF
J: TRBJ1-3; D: .; size: once; V: TRBV30; DNA: TGTGCCTGGAGTGTACATTTCGACACCGTCTCTGGAAACACCATATATTTT; CDR3: CAWSVHFDTVSGNTIYF
J: TRBJ1-4; D: TRBD1; size: .; V: TRBV28; DNA: TGTGCCAGCAGCAGGGGACAGACTAATGAAAAACTGTTTTTT; CDR3: CASSRGQTNEKLFF
J: TRBJ1-2; D: .; size: .; V: TRBV2; DNA: TGTGCCAGCAGGGACACCGGGGGTGAGCCTAACTATGGCTACACCTTC; CDR3: CASRDTGGEPNYGYTF
J: TRBJ2-1; D: .; size: .; V: TRBV5-6; DNA: TGTGCCAGCACCGGGGGAGATTACAATGAGCAGTTCTTC; CDR3: CASTGGDYNEQFF
J: TRBJ1-2; D: .; size: .; V: TRBV5-6; DNA: TGTGCCAGCAGCTTGGGAGTTTATGGCTACACCTTC; CDR3: CASSLGVYGYTF
J: TRBJ1-2; D: TRBD1; size: .; V: TRBV13; DNA: TGTGCCAGCAGTCCCCCAGGGGGCGCAGTCTATGGCTACACCTTC; CDR3: CASSPPGGAVYGYTF
J: TRBJ1-2; D: .; size: .; V: TRBV6-1; DNA: TGTGCCAGCAGTGTGGCAGATTACTATGGCTACACCTTC; CDR3: CASSVADYYGYTF
J: TRBJ2-7; D: .; size: .; V: TRBV5-4; DNA: TGTGCCAGCAGCTTGGGGTACGAGCAGTACTTC; CDR3: CASSLGYEQYF
J: TRBJ2-2; D: .; size: .; V: TRBV30; DNA: TGTGCCTCACAGGGAACCGGGGAGCTGTTTTTT; CDR3: CASQGTGELFF
J: TRBJ2-1; D: .; size: .; V: TRBV18; DNA: TGTGCCAGCTCACCATTAGTAGACAATGAGCAGTTCTTC; CDR3: CASSPLVDNEQFF
J: TRBJ2-7; D: .; size: .; V: TRBV7-9; DNA: TGTGCCAGCAGCCCGGAGGCCTACGAGCAGTACTTC; CDR3: CASSPEAYEQYF
J: TRBJ2-7; D: .; size: once; V: TRBV5-1; DNA: TGCGCCAGCAGCTTGGTTGGTAGCGACGAGCAGTACTTC; CDR3: CASSLVGSDEQYF
J: TRBJ2-1; D: TRBD1; size: once; V: TRBV2; DNA: TGTGCCAGCAATAAGGGGGCTTCAGCAGATGAGCAGTTCTTC; CDR3: CASNKGASADEQFF
J: TRBJ1-1; D: .; size: once; V: TRBV13; DNA: TGTGCCAGCAGCTTGTGGGGACTGCAGCTTAACACTGAAGCTTTCTTT; CDR3: CASSLWGLQLNTEAFF
J: TRBJ1-1; D: TRBD1; size: .; V: TRBV5-1; DNA: TGCGCCAGCAGCTTGTTGGGACAGGGTTCTGAAGCTTTCTTT; CDR3: CASSLLGQGSEAFF
J: TRBJ1-2; D: TRBD1; size: .; V: TRBV5-6; DNA: TGTGCCAGCAGCTCCAGGACAGGGCGACACTATGGCTACACCTTC; CDR3: CASSSRTGRHYGYTF
J: TRBJ2-7; D: .; size: once; V: TRBV20-1; DNA: TGCAGTGCCCTTAGGGGTGACGAGCAGTACTTC; CDR3: CSALRGDEQYF